A single TCR beta chain is shown here with its context. Its antigen is not known. Using immunoSEQ multiplex PCR, the repertoire was profiled, and TCRdb retains in-frame clones only, with some absent. The repertoire holds 200,000 or so clones, with about 90% as singletons. This sample was taken from a study of T cell responses to AZD1222 COVID-19 vaccine. Study-wide points: After two AZD1222 doses, spike-specific TCR breadth and depth rose versus day 0. Repertoires were obtained only post-peak T cell response.

V lost 2 bases to trimming and J lost 5 bases, with 15 bases between them. This CDR3 has 15 amino acids. CDR1 and CDR2 from the germline V gene are SGHRS and YFSETQ. The chain recombines TRBV5-1 with TRBJ2-3, with D perhaps being TRBD1 or TRBD2 (5 bases each). This TCR was sampled from an adult in good health. The sample here was peripheral blood, taken on day 0 of MenACWY control vaccination. CDR3 nucleotides: TGCGCCAGCAGCTTAGGGGATTCCGGAGGAGATACGCAGTATTTT. Translated: CASSLGDSGGDTQYF.